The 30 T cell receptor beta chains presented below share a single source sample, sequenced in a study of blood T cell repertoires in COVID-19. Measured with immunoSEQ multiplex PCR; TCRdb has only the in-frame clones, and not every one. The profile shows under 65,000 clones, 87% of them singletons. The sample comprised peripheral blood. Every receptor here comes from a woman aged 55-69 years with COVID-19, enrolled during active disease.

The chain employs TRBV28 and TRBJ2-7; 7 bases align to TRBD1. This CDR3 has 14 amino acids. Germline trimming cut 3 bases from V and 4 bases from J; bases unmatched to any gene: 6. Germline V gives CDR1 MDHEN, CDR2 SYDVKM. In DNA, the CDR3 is TGTGCCAGCAGTTTCAGGGGGAGAAAATACGAGCAGTACTTC. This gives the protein CASSFRGRKYEQYF.

The CDR3 DNA reads TGTGCCAGCAGTTACTCTTCGGCAGGGGGCCAGCCCCAGCATTTT. Encoded protein: CASSYSSAGGQPQHF. This chain links TRBV6-2 or TRBV6-3 with TRBJ1-5; 8 positions match TRBD1. The CDR3 runs to 15 residues. Germline trimming cut 0 bases from V and 7 bases from J; bases unmatched to any gene: 5. CDR1 and CDR2 (germline): MNHEY, SVGEGT.

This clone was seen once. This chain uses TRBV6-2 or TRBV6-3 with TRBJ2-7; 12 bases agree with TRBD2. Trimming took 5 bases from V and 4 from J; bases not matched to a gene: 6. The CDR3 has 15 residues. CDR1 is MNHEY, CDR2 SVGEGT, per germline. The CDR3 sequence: CASSVAGTSGYEQYF. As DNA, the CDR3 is TGTGCCAGCAGTGTCGCAGGGACTAGCGGGTACGAGCAGTACTTC.

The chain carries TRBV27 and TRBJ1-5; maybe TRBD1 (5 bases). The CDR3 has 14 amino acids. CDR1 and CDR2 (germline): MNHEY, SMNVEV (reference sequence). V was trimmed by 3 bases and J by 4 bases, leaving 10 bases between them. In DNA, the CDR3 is TGTGCCAGCAGTTTTAGACGGGGGAATCAGCCCCAGCATTTT. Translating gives CASSFRRGNQPQHF.

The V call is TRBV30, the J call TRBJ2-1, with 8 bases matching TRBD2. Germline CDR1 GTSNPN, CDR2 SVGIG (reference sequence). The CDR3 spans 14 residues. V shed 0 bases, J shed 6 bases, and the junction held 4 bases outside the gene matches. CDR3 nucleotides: TGTGCCTGGAGTGTGTCGGGACTAGTCAATGAGCAGTTCTTC. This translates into CAWSVSGLVNEQFF.

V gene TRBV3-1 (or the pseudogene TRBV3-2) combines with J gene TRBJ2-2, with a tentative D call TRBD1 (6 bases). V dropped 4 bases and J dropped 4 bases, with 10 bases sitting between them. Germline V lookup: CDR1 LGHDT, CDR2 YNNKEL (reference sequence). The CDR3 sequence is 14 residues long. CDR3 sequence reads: CASSRQVGTGELFF. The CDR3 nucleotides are TGTGCCAGCAGCCGACAGGTGGGCACCGGGGAGCTGTTTTTT.

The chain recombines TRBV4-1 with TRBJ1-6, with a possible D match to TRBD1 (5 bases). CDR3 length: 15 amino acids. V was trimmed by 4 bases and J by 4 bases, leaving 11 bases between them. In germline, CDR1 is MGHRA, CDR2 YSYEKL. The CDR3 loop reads CASSLQGQYNSPLHF. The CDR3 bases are TGCGCCAGCAGCCTCCAAGGACAATATAATTCACCCCTCCACTTT.

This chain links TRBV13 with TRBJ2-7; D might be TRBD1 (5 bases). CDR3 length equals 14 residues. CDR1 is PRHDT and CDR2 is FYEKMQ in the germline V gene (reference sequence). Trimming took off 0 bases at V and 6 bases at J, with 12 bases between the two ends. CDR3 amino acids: CASSLGDTAFEQYF. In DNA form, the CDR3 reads TGTGCCAGCAGCTTAGGGGACACGGCTTTCGAGCAGTACTTC.

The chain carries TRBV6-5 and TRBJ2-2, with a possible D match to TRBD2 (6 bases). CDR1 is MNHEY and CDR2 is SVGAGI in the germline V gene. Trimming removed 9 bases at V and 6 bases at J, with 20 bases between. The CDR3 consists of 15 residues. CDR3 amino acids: CASTGLRAGAGELFF. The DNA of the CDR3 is TGTGCCAGTACGGGACTCCGGGCAGGTGCCGGGGAGCTGTTTTTT.

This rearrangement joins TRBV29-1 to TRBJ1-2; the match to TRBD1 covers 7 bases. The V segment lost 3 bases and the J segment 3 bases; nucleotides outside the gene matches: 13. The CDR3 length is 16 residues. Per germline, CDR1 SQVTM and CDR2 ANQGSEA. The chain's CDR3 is CSVEGGWAGGHYGYTF. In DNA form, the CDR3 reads TGCAGCGTTGAGGGCGGTTGGGCAGGGGGTCACTATGGCTACACCTTC.

The CDR3 nucleotides are TGTGCCAGCAGCAAATTGGACAGAGGACCATACGAGCAGTACTTC. This translates into CASSKLDRGPYEQYF. The gene calls are TRBV21-1 and TRBJ2-7; the table names TRBD1, a call not compared with the DNA. TRBV21-1 is designated a pseudogene. This CDR3 is 15 amino acids long.

The DNA of the CDR3 is TGTGCCTGGTCGACTAGCGGATACACCGGGGAGCTGTTTTTT. This sequence encodes CAWSTSGYTGELFF. The chain uses TRBV30 and TRBJ2-2, with 9 bases that match TRBD2. The CDR3 extends over 14 amino acids. Germline CDR1 is GTSNPN and CDR2 is SVGIG (reference sequence). Trimming cost V 5 bases and J 3 bases; bases outside gene matches: 4.

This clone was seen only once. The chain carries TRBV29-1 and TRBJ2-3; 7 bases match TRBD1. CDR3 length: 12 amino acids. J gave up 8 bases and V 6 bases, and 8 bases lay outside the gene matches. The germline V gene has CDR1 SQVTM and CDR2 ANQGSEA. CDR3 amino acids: CSVTPGQPTQYF. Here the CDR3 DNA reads TGCAGCGTGACCCCGGGACAGCCTACGCAGTATTTT.

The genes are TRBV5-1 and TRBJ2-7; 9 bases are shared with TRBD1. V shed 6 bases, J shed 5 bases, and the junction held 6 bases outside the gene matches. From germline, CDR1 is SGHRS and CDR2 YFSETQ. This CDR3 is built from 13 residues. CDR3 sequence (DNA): TGCGCCAGCACGGGGACAGGGCCGCACGAGCAGTACTTC. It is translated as CASTGTGPHEQYF.

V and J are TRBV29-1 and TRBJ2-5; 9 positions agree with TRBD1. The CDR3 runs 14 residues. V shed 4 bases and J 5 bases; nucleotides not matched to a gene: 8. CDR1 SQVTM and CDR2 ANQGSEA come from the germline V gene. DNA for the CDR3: TGCAGCGTTGGCGGGGACAGGGAACGGGAGACCCAGTACTTC. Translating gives CSVGGDRERETQYF. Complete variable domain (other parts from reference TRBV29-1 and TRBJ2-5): SAVISQKPSRDICQRGTSLTIQCQVDSQVTMMFWYRQQPGQSLTLIATANQGSEATYESGFVIDKFPISRPNLTFSTLTVSNMSPEDSSIYLCSVGGDRERETQYFGPGTRLLVL.

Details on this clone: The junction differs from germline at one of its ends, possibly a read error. The CDR3 DNA reads as TGTGCTAGCAGCTCGACTGGAGATACGCAGTATTTT. It encodes CASSSTGDTQYF. The genes are TRBV7-7 and TRBJ2-3, with D unresolved. This CDR3 region has 12 residues. CDR1 is SSHAT and CDR2 is FNYEAQ in the germline V gene (reference sequence).

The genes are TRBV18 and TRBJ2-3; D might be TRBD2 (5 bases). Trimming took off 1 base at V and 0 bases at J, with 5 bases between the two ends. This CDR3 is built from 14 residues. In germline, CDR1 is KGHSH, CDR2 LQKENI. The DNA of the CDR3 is TGTGCCAGCTCACCACTAGCGAGCACAGATACGCAGTATTTT. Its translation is CASSPLASTDTQYF.

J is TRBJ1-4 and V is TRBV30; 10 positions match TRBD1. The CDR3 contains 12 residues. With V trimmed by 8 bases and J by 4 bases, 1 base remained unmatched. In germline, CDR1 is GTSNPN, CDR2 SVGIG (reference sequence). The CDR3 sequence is CAGDRGNEKLFF. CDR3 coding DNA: TGTGCCGGGGACAGGGGTAATGAAAAACTGTTTTTT. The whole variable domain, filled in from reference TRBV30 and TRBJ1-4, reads SQTIHQWPATLVQPVGSPLSLECTVEGTSNPNLYWYRQAAGRGLQLLFYSVGIGQISSEVPQNLSASRPQDRQFILSSKKLLLSDSGFYLCAGDRGNEKLFFGSGTQLSVL.

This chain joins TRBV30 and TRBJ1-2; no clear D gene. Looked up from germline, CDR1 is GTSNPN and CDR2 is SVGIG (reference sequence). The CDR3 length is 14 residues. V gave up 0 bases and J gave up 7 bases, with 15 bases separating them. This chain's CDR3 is CAWSVMGVSSGYTF. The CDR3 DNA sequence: TGTGCCTGGAGTGTTATGGGCGTTTCATCTGGCTACACCTTC.

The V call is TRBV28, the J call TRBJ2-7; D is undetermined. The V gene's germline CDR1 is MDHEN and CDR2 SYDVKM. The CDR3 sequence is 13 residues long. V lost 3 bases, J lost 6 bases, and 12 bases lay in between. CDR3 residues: CASSLPLPGEQYF. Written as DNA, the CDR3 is TGTGCCAGCAGTTTGCCCCTCCCCGGCGAGCAGTACTTC.

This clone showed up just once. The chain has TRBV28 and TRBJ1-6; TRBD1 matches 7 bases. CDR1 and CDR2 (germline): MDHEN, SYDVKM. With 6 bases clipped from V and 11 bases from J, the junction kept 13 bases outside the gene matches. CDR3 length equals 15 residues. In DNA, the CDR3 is TGTGCCAGCAGCCCAACGGGGGCCAGGGGGGCACCCCTCCACTTT. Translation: CASSPTGARGAPLHF.

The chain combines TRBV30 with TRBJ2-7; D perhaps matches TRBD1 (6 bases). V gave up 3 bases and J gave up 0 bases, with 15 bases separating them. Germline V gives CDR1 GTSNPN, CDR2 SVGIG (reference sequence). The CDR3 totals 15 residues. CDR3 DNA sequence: TGTGCCTGGAGCCTTGGACAGTCTTACTCCTACGAGCAGTACTTC. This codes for CAWSLGQSYSYEQYF.

Written as DNA, the CDR3 is TGTGCCAGCTCTAAAGACAGGGGAGATACGCAGTATTTT. Translating it yields CASSKDRGDTQYF. The chain combines TRBV18 with TRBJ2-3; 8 positions match TRBD1. V lost 6 bases, J lost 5 bases, and 4 bases stayed unmatched. CDR1 is KGHSH and CDR2 is LQKENI in the germline V gene. CDR3 size: 13 residues.

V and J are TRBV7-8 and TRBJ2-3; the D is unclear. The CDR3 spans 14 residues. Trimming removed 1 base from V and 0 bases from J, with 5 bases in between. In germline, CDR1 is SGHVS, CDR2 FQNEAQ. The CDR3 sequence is CASSLGRSTDTQYF. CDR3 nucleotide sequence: TGTGCCAGCAGCTTAGGCAGGAGCACAGATACGCAGTATTTT.

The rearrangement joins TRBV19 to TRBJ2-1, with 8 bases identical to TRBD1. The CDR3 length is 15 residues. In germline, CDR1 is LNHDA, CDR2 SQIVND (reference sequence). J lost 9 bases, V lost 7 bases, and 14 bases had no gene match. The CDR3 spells CASTIPGQGRGEQFF. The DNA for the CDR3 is TGTGCCAGTACCATCCCAGGACAGGGAAGGGGTGAGCAGTTCTTC.

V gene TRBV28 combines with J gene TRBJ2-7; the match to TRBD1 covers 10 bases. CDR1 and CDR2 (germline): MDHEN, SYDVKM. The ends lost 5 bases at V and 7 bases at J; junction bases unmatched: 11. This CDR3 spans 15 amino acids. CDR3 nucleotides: TGTGCCAGCAGTCCCCCCGGGACAGGGGCCAGGGAGCAGTACTTC. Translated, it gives CASSPPGTGAREQYF.

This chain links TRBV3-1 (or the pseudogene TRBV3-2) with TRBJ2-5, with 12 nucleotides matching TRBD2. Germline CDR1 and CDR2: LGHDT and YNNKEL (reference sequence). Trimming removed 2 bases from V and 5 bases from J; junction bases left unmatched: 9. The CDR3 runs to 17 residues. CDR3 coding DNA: TGTGCCAGCAGCCAATCTTGGACTAGCGGGAACGGTGAGACCCAGTACTTC. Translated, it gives CASSQSWTSGNGETQYF.

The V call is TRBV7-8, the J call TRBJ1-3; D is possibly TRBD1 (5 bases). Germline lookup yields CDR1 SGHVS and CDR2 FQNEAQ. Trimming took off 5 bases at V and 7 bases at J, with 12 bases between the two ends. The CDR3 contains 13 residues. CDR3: CASSRWGGNTIYF. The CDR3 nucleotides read TGTGCCAGCAGCCGATGGGGCGGCAACACCATATATTTT. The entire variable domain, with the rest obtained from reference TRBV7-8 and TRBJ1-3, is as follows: GAGVSQSPRYKVAKRGQDVALRCDPISGHVSLFWYQQALGQGPEFLTYFQNEAQLDKSGLPSDRFFAERPEGSVSTLKIQRTQQEDSAVYLCASSRWGGNTIYFGEGSWLTVV.

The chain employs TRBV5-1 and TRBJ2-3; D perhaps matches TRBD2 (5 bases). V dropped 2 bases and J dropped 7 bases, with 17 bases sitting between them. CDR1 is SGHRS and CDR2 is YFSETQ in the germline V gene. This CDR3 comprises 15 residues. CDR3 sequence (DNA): TGCGCCAGCAGCTTCCCGGTGACCTCGGGGAATACGCAGTATTTT. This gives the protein CASSFPVTSGNTQYF.

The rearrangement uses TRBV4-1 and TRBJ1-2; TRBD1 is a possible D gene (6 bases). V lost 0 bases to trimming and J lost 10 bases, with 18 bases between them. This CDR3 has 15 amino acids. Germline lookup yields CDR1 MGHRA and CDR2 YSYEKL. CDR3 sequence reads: CASSQDPNRDSLYTF. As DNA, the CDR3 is TGCGCCAGCAGCCAAGATCCTAACAGGGATTCCCTCTACACCTTC.